Shown below are 8 T cell receptor beta chains from a single sample sequenced in a study of sequential checkpoint blockade in melanoma. Treatment: randomized to nivolumab then ipilimumab (arm A) or the reverse (arm B). Profiling relied on immunoSEQ multiplex PCR, and the TCRdb table lists in-frame clones only, not all of them. The sample holds some 6,000 clones, about 85% seen once. The sequenced sample was CD8+ T cells sorted from blood (inferred from file names), obtained from a patient given nivolumab and ipilimumab in sequence. These receptors all come from a human donor with melanoma.

The rearrangement links TRBV15 to TRBJ1-6; D not resolved. CDR1 and CDR2 (germline): LNHNV, YYDKDF (reference sequence). The V end was cut by 1 base, the J end by 10 bases, with 14 bases between. The CDR3 length is 15 residues. The CDR3 nucleotides read TGTGCCACCAGCAGAGTTGGGCAGGTTGGATCACCCCTCCACTTT. It encodes CATSRVGQVGSPLHF.

Only a few counts were recorded for this clone. This chain uses TRBV7-3 with TRBJ1-2, with TRBD1 matching over 7 bases. The CDR3 has 15 residues. V dropped 2 bases and J dropped 5; count of bases not matched to a gene: 8. Germline values: CDR1 SGHTA, CDR2 FQGTGA. CDR3: CASSLWAGGGYGYTF. In nucleotides, the CDR3 is TGTGCCAGCAGCTTATGGGCAGGGGGAGGTTATGGCTACACCTTC.

CDR3 loop: CASSLFASGRSGVPGETQYF. CDR3 sequence (DNA): TGTGCCAGCAGTTTATTTGCTAGCGGGAGGAGTGGGGTACCGGGAGAGACCCAGTACTTC. V usage is TRBV28 and J usage is TRBJ2-5; TRBD2 agrees at 11 bases. With 1 base clipped from V and 4 bases from J, the junction kept 17 bases outside the gene matches. CDR1 MDHEN and CDR2 SYDVKM come from the germline V gene. CDR3 size: 20 residues.

The chain links TRBV5-1 to TRBJ2-5; D remains unclear. V lost 4 bases, J lost 3 bases, and 10 bases lay in between. The germline CDR1 and CDR2 sequences are SGHRS and YFSETQ. The CDR3 consists of 13 residues. CDR3 sequence (DNA): TGCGCCAGCAGCCAATTTTCGGAAGAGACCCAGTACTTC. Translated: CASSQFSEETQYF.

This chain links TRBV19 with TRBJ2-7; 11 bases fit TRBD1. The germline gives CDR1 LNHDA, CDR2 SQIVND (reference sequence). The CDR3 sequence is 14 residues long. V shed 5 bases and J 5 bases; nucleotides not matched to a gene: 5. The CDR3 nucleotides are TGTGCCAGTAGTTCCGGGACAGGGGGGGACGAGCAGTACTTC. This codes for CASSSGTGGDEQYF.

This sequence joins TRBV7-8 and TRBJ2-5, with D perhaps matching TRBD1 (7 bases). V was shortened by 2 bases and J by 4 bases, with 17 bases between the two germline ends. CDR3 length: 16 amino acids. Germline V gene data show CDR1 as SGHVS and CDR2 as FQNEAQ. The CDR3 reads CASSLNRQGGLETQYF. The CDR3 DNA follows: TGTGCCAGCAGCTTAAATAGGCAGGGGGGATTAGAGACCCAGTACTTC. The full variable domain, in which reference TRBV7-8 and TRBJ2-5 provide the parts outside the CDR3, is GAGVSQSPRYKVAKRGQDVALRCDPISGHVSLFWYQQALGQGPEFLTYFQNEAQLDKSGLPSDRFFAERPEGSVSTLKIQRTQQEDSAVYLCASSLNRQGGLETQYFGPGTRLLVL.

This clone was picked up a small number of times. The V and J genes are TRBV10-3 and TRBJ1-2; 8 positions match TRBD1. Trimming took 3 bases from V and 5 from J; bases not matched to a gene: 5. The CDR3 extends over 14 amino acids. In germline, CDR1 is ENHRY, CDR2 SYGVKD. The CDR3 region has the DNA TGTGCCATCAGTGACCAGGGGGCGAAGTATGGCTACACCTTC. Protein: CAISDQGAKYGYTF.

This clone turned up a few times. This chain links TRBV5-1 with TRBJ1-4; unclear D gene. Germline values: CDR1 SGHRS, CDR2 YFSETQ. The ends were cut back, 2 bases at V and 2 bases at J, with 13 bases in the middle. This CDR3 is 16 amino acids long. In nucleotides, the CDR3 is TGCGCCAGCAGCTTAAGAGGGAGCCCCACTAATGAAAAACTGTTTTTT. Encoded protein: CASSLRGSPTNEKLFF.